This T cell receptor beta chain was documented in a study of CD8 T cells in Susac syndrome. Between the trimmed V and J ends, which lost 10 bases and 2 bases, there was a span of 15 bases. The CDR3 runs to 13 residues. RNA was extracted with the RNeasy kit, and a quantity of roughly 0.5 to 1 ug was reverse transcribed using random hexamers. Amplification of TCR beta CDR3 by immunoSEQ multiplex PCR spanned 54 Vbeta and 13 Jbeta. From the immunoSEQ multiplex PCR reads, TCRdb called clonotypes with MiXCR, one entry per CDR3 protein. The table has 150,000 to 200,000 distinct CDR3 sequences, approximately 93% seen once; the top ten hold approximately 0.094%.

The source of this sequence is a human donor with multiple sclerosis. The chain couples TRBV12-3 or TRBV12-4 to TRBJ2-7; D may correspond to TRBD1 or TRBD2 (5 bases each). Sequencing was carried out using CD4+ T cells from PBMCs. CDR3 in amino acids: CATSGDGPYEQYF. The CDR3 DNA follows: TGTGCCACATCCGGGGACGGACCCTACGAGCAGTACTTC.